This T cell receptor (beta chain) is from a study of regulatory T cells in long-lasting Graves disease. This clonotype was seen a few times. Library construction for TCR beta used iRepertoire HTBI primers and Arm-PCR of CDR3 regions. TCRdb reprocessed the multiplex PCR reads with MiXCR, giving one entry per CDR3 protein. The table includes around 510,000 distinct CDR3 sequences, around 21% detected once. Germline V gene data show CDR1 as SGHAT and CDR2 as FQDESV (reference sequence). The V gene lost 1 base and the J gene lost 2 bases, with 8 bases spanning the gap. The CDR3 consists of 14 residues. The sample's time point: persistent/refractory GD, antithyroid drugs over 5 years with positive TRAb. Isolated PBMC RNA provided the starting material for the TCR library.

Sequences were derived from peripheral blood mononuclear cells (PBMCs), sampled when the disease was refractory, from a patient treated with antithyroid drugs. This receptor was identified in a female donor with Graves disease. This rearrangement joins TRBV11-1 to TRBJ1-1; TRBD1 might be the D (5 bases). CDR3 amino acids: CASSLGRDNTEAFF. CDR3 sequence (DNA): TGTGCCAGCAGCTTAGGCAGGGATAACACTGAAGCTTTCTTT.